This T cell receptor (beta chain) originates from a study of CD8 T cells in Susac syndrome. The CDR3 is 12 residues long. Trimming took off 0 bases at V and 8 bases at J, with 4 bases between the two ends. Germline CDR1 MGHDK, CDR2 SYGVNS. Random hexamers were used to reverse transcribe roughly 0.5 to 1 ug of RNA. The CDR3 of TCR beta was amplified by immunoSEQ multiplex PCR across 54 Vbeta and 13 Jbeta. TCRdb re-called the immunoSEQ multiplex PCR reads with MiXCR, one entry per CDR3 protein. The sample lists a few hundred thousand distinct CDR3 sequences; around 95% were seen once. The sequence was collected from a human donor with multiple sclerosis. Source material: CD4+ T cells from PBMCs. The J gene is TRBJ1-4, the V gene TRBV25-1; D gene unclear. The CDR3 sequence is CASSEYEEKLFF. CDR3 DNA sequence: TGTGCCAGCAGTGAATACGAGGAAAAACTGTTTTTT.